Detailed here is one T cell receptor beta chain. The antigen remains unidentified. J lost 4 bases, V lost 4 bases, and 6 bases had no gene match. This CDR3 has 14 residues. Germline loops: CDR1 LGHDT, CDR2 YNNKEL (reference sequence). The data were taken from a study of T cell responses to AZD1222 COVID-19 vaccine. Study observations and caveats: The sample set comprised mostly white British donors with more females, and clonal diversity was possibly underestimated. Recipients of two AZD1222 doses showed rising Spike-specific TCR breadth and depth.

The protocol was immunoSEQ multiplex PCR, while the TCRdb copy is restricted to in-frame clones and leaves out a portion. The table lists just over 150,000 clones, about 85% of them singletons. Sequenced here: peripheral blood, sampled after recovery from COVID-19. The clonotype was recovered from an adult who had recovered from COVID-19. This chain uses TRBV3-1 (or the pseudogene TRBV3-2) with TRBJ2-7, with 8 bases fitting TRBD1. This chain's CDR3 is CASSPDRELYEQYF. The CDR3 region has the DNA TGTGCCAGCAGCCCGGACAGGGAGTTATACGAGCAGTACTTC.